This T cell receptor (beta chain) was sequenced during a study of cytomegalovirus exposure and HLA in healthy donors. PCR primers comprised 60 Vbeta and 13 Jbeta primers. Data came from immunoSEQ multiplex PCR; TCRdb stores just in-frame clones and leaves some out. Here the sample spans 120,000 or so clones, 72% being singletons. Between the trimmed V and J ends, which lost 2 bases and 5 bases, there was a span of 9 bases. This CDR3 spans 13 amino acids. Germline V gene sequence: CDR1 SGHNT, CDR2 YYREEE (reference sequence). This TCR was sampled from a young man in good health and CMV-seronegative. Sequenced material: PBMCs. The chain links TRBV5-4 to TRBJ2-3, with a possible D match to TRBD2 (6 bases). This CDR3 reads CASSFGGLDTQYF. The CDR3, as DNA: TGTGCCAGCAGCTTTGGAGGGTTAGATACGCAGTATTTT.